The rows below give T cell receptor beta chains drawn from one sample of a study of T-cell reconstitution after alpha-beta-depleted transplantation in children. TCRdb used MiXCR to reprocess the PCR reads, holding one entry per CDR3 protein. The sample has 230,000 or so distinct CDR3 sequences; about 12% are singletons. Material: PBMCs from the stem cell graft donor, obtained from the stem cell graft. The receptors stem from a human donor who donated a stem cell graft to a child with acute lymphoblastic leukemia. Both conserved end residues are part of each CDR3.

v_call	j_call	cdr3_aa
TRBV5-1	TRBJ2-1	CASSWRTDRGAGGEQFF
TRBV3-1	TRBJ2-1	CASSQASGNEQFF
TRBV5-1	TRBJ2-7	CASSASGWGAEQYF
TRBV7-2	TRBJ2-4	CASTPGAPRAKNIQYF
TRBV11-1	TRBJ2-1	CASSLARWDEQFF
TRBV5-1	TRBJ2-1	CASSWPEGNEQFF
TRBV6-2/TRBV6-3	TRBJ1-4	CASNLDADSGKLFF
TRBV6-5	TRBJ2-2	CASSRGEPGRYTGELFF
TRBV20-1	TRBJ2-7	CSAGLAGAVSSYEQYF
TRBV7-2	TRBJ2-7	CASSPGGGTYEQYF
TRBV5-1	TRBJ2-7	CASSPNGEPYEQYF
TRBV20-1	TRBJ1-2	CSAREDRTGYGYTF
TRBV28	TRBJ1-5	CASSPGQGYQPQHF
TRBV7-2	TRBJ2-5	CASSLGGLAGSSETQYF
TRBV19	TRBJ2-7	CASSPQPSGRYEQYF